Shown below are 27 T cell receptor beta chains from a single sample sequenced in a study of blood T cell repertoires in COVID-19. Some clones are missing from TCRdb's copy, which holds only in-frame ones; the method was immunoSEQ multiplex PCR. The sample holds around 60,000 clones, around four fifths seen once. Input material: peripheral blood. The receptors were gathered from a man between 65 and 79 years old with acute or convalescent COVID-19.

This CDR3 reads CASSLGQFGDEQYF. In nucleotides, the CDR3 is TGCGCCAGCAGCCTCGGACAGTTCGGGGACGAGCAGTACTTC. The J gene is TRBJ2-7, the V gene TRBV5-1; tentatively, D is TRBD1 (6 bases). The CDR3 length is 14 residues. Trimming took 4 bases from V and 5 from J, leaving 16 bases between them. Germline loops: CDR1 SGHRS, CDR2 YFSETQ.

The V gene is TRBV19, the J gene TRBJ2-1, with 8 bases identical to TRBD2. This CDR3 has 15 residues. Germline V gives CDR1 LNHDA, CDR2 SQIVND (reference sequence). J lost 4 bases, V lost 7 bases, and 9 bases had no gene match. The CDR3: CASTAAGTRYNEQFF. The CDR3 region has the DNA TGTGCCAGTACCGCGGCCGGGACTAGGTACAATGAGCAGTTCTTC.

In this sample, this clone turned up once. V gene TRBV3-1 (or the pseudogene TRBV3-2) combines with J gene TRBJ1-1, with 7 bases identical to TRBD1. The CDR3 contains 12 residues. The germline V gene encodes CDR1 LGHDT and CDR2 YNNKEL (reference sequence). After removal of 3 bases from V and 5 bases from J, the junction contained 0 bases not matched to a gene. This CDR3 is CASSQTGTEAFF. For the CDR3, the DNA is TGTGCCAGCAGCCAGACAGGGACTGAAGCTTTCTTT.

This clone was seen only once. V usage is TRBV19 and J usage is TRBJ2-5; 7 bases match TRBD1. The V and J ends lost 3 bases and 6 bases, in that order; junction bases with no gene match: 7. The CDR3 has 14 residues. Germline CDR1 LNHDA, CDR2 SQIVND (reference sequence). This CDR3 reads CASSMPGQKKTQYF. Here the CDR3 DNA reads TGTGCCAGTAGTATGCCGGGACAGAAAAAGACCCAGTACTTC.

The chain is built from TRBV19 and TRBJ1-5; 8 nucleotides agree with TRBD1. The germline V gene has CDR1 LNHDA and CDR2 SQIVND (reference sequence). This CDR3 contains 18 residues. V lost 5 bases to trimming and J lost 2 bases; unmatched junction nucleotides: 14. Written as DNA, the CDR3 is TGTGCCAGTAGTCAAGACAGGGGCCGTTTATATGGCAATCAGCCCCAGCATTTT. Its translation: CASSQDRGRLYGNQPQHF.

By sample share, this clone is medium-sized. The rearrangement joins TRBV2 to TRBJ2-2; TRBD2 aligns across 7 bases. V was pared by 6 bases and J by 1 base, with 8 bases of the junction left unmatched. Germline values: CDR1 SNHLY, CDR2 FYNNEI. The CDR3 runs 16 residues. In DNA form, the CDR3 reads TGTGCCAGCAGCAGACTAGCTCTGGGGAACACCGGGGAGCTGTTTTTT. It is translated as CASSRLALGNTGELFF.

The CDR3 sequence is CASSVEGQGSDTQYF. The CDR3 DNA reads TGTGCCAGCAGCGTAGAGGGACAGGGATCAGATACGCAGTATTTT. The chain links TRBV9 to TRBJ2-3, with 9 bases matching TRBD1. Trimming cost V 0 bases and J 4 bases; bases outside gene matches: 3. The germline gives CDR1 SGDLS, CDR2 YYNGEE. The CDR3 has 15 amino acids.

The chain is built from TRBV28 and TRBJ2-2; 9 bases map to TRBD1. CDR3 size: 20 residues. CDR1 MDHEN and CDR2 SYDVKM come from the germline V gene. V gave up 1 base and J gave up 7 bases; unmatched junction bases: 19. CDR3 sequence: CASSLSSYRDREGFHGELFF. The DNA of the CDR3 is TGTGCCAGCAGTTTATCCTCTTATCGGGACAGGGAAGGGTTCCACGGGGAGCTGTTTTTT.

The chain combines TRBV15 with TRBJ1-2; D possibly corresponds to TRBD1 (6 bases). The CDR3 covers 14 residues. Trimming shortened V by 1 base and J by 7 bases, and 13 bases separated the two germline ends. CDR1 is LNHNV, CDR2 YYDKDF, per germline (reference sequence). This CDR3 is CATSRGWTETGYTF. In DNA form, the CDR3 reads TGTGCCACCAGCAGAGGCTGGACAGAAACTGGCTACACCTTC. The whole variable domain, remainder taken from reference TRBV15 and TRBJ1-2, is DAMVIQNPRYQVTQFGKPVTLSCSQTLNHNVMYWYQQKSSQAPKLLFHYYDKDFNNEADTPDNFQSRRPNTSFCFLDIRSPGLGDTAMYLCATSRGWTETGYTFGSGTRLTVV.

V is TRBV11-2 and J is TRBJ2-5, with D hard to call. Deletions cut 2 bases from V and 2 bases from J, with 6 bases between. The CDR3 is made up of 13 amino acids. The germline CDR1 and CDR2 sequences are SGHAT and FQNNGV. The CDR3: CASSLPSQETQYF. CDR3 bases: TGTGCCAGCAGCTTACCTTCTCAAGAGACCCAGTACTTC.

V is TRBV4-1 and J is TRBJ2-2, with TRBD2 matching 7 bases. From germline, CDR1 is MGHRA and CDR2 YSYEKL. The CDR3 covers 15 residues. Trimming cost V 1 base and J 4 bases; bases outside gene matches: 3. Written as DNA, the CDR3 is TGCGCCAGCAGCCAAGTACGGGAGGTCACCGGGGAGCTGTTTTTT. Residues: CASSQVREVTGELFF.

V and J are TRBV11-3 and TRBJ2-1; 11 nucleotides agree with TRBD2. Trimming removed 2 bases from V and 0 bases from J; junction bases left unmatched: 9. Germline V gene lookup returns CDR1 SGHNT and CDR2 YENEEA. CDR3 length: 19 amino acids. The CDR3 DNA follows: TGTGCCAGCAGCTTAACTAGCGGGAGAATTCTCCGCTCCTACAATGAGCAGTTCTTC. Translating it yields CASSLTSGRILRSYNEQFF.

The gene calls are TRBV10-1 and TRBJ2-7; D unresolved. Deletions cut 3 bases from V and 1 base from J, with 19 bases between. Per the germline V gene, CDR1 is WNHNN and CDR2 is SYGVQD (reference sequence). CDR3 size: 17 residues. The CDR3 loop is CASSDSSALGNSYEQYF. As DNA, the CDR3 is TGCGCCAGCAGTGACAGTTCGGCCCTGGGCAATTCCTACGAGCAGTACTTC.

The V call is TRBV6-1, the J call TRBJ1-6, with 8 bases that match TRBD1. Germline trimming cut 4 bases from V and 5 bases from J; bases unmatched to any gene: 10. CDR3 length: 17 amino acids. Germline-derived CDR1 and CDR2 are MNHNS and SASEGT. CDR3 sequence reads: CASSGAGGLWNNSPLHF. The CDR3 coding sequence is TGTGCCAGCAGTGGGGCAGGGGGCTTGTGGAATAATTCACCCCTCCACTTT.

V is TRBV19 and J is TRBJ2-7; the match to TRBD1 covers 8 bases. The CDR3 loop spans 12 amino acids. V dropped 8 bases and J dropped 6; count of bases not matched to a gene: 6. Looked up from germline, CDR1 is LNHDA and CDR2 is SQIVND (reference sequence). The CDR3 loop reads CASGVQGGEQYF. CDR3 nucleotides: TGTGCCAGTGGGGTACAGGGGGGCGAGCAGTACTTC. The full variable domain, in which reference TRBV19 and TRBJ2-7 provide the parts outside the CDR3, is DGGITQSPKYLFRKEGQNVTLSCEQNLNHDAMYWYRQDPGQGLRLIYYSQIVNDFQKGDIAEGYSVSREKKESFPLTVTSAQKNPTAFYLCASGVQGGEQYFGPGTRLTVT.

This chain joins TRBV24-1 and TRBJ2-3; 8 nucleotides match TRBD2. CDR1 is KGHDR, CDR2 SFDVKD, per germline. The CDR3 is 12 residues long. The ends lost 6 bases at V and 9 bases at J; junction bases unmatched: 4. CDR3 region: CATSITGGTQYF. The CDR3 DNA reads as TGTGCCACCAGTATTACGGGGGGGACGCAGTATTTT.

CDR3 nucleotide sequence: TGCAGCGTTGAAGATCAGGGAGGGGGCTACACCTTC. It encodes CSVEDQGGGYTF. The J gene is TRBJ1-2, the V gene TRBV29-1; tentative D call: TRBD1 (5 bases). Germline V gives CDR1 SQVTM, CDR2 ANQGSEA. V was cut by 0 bases and J by 8 bases, with 10 bases left in between. This CDR3 has 12 residues.

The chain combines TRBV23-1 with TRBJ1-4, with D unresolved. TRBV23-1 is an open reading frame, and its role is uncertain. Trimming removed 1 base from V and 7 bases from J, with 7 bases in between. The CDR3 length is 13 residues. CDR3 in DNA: TGCGCCAGCAGTCAATGCGGGTCTGAAAAACTGTTTTTT. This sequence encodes CASSQCGSEKLFF.

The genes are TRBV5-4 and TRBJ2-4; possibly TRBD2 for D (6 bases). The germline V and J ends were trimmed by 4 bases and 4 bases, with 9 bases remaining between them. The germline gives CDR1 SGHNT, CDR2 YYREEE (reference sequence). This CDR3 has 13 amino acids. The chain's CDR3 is CASSPGGKNIQYF. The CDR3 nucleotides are TGTGCCAGCAGCCCCGGGGGAAAAAACATTCAGTACTTC.

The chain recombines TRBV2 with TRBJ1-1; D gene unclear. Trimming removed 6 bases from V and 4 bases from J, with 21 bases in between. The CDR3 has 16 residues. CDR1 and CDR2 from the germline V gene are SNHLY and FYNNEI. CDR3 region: CASRVAGGILSTEAFF. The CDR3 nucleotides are TGTGCCAGCAGAGTAGCGGGAGGTATTTTGAGCACTGAAGCTTTCTTT. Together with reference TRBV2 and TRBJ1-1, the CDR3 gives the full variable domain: EPEVTQTPSHQVTQMGQEVILRCVPISNHLYFYWYRQILGQKVEFLVSFYNNEISEKSEIFDDQFSVERPDGSNFTLKIRSTKLEDSAMYFCASRVAGGILSTEAFFGQGTRLTVV.

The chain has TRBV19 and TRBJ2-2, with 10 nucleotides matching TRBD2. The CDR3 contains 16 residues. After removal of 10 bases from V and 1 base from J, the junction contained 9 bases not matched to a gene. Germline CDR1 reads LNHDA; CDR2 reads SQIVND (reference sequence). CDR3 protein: CATKSGLAENTGELFF. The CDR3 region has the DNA TGTGCCACCAAATCAGGACTAGCGGAGAACACCGGGGAGCTGTTTTTT.

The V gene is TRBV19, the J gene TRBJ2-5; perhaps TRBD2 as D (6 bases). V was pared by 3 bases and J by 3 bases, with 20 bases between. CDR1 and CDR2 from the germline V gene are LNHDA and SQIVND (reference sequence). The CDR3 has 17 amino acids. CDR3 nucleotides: TGTGCCAGTAGTATCTCGGGGCGGGGACCCGAAAAAGAGACCCAGTACTTC. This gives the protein CASSISGRGPEKETQYF.

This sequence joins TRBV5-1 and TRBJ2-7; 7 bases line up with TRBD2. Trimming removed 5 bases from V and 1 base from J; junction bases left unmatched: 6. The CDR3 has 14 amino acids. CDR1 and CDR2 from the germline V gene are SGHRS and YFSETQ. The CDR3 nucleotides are TGCGCCAGCAGTCGGGGGGTCCCTTCCTACGAGCAGTACTTC. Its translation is CASSRGVPSYEQYF.

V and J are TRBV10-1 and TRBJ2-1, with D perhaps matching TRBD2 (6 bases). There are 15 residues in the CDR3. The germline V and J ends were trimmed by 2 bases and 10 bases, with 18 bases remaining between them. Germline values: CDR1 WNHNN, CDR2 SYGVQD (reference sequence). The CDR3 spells CASSEGVAEHYEQFF. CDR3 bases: TGCGCCAGCAGTGAGGGGGTAGCGGAACATTACGAGCAGTTCTTC.

CDR3 sequence (DNA): TGTGCCAGCAGTGAATATAACCGAGGAGATACGCAGTATTTT. Its protein product is CASSEYNRGDTQYF. The rearrangement uses TRBV25-1 and TRBJ2-3; D remains ambiguous. The V end lost 0 bases, the J end lost 5 bases, and 9 bases lay between the germline ends. Germline V gene data show CDR1 as MGHDK and CDR2 as SYGVNS. The length of the CDR3 is 14 residues.

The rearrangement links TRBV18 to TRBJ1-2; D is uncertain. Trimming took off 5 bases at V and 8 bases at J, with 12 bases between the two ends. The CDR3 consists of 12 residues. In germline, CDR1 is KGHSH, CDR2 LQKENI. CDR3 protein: CASSSTAAGYTF. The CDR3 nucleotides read TGTGCCAGCTCAAGCACAGCTGCCGGCTACACCTTC. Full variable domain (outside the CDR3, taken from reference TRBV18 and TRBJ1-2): NAGVMQNPRHLVRRRGQEARLRCSPMKGHSHVYWYRQLPEEGLKFMVYLQKENIIDESGMPKERFSAEFPKEGPSILRIQQVVRGDSAAYFCASSSTAAGYTFGSGTRLTVV.

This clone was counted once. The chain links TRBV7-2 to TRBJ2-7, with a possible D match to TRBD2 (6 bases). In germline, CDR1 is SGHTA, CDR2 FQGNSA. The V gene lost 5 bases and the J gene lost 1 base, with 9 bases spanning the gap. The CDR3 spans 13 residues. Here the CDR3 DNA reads TGTGCCAGCAGCAAGCTAGCGTCCTACGAGCAGTACTTC. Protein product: CASSKLASYEQYF.